A selection of T cell receptor beta chains follows, all from one sample in a study of CD8+CD57+ T cells in acquired aplastic anemia. TCRdb re-derived calls from the reads in MiXCR, one entry per CDR3 protein. The sample carries about 290,000 distinct CDR3 sequences, 45% to 65% recorded once. Sample: sorted CD4+, CD8+, or CD8+CD57+ T cells (not recorded which) from PBMCs. The source of these receptors is a human donor with aplastic anemia. Each CDR3 is given with its conserved first and last residue. Fields, in order: D gene, clone size, J gene, V gene, CDR3 protein, CDR3 DNA. D genes are given only for firm matches. The listing skips clone size in some rows; elsewhere it reads once, few, many or a size class.

>NA|many|TRBJ1-3|TRBV6-5
CASSYSERPGNTIYF
TGTGCCAGCAGTTACTCCGAACGGCCTGGAAACACCATATATTTT
>TRBD1|NA|TRBJ2-1|TRBV7-9
CAGSLALWGQGIRDEQFF
TGTGCCGGCAGCTTAGCTCTCTGGGGACAGGGAATTCGGGATGAGCAGTTCTTC
>NA|NA|TRBJ1-2|TRBV7-3
CASSYKAGGPGTF
TGTGCCAGCAGCTACAAAGCAGGTGGCCCGGGGACCTTC
>NA|NA|TRBJ1-6|TRBV7-2
CASMPDSTYNSPLHF
TGTGCCAGCATGCCGGACAGTACTTATAATTCACCCCTCCACTTT
>NA|few|TRBJ1-4|TRBV10-3
CAINSGLGEKLFF
TGTGCCATCAATTCAGGGTTAGGAGAAAAACTGTTTTTT
>NA|NA|TRBJ2-1|TRBV5-4
CASSLADGVNEQFF
TGTGCCAGCAGCTTGGCCGATGGGGTCAATGAGCAGTTCTTC
>NA|NA|TRBJ1-5|TRBV5-1
CASSVGTSGRNEHF
TGCGCCAGCAGCGTCGGGACTAGCGGGAGAAACGAGCATTTT
>NA|many|TRBJ1-1|TRBV5-1
CASSPPGLTEAFF
TGCGCCAGCTCCCCCCCAGGGCTCACTGAAGCTTTCTTT
>TRBD2|NA|TRBJ2-3|TRBV10-1
CASTSGTSGRYGDTQYF
TGCGCCAGCACCTCCGGGACTAGCGGGAGGTATGGGGATACGCAGTATTTT
>TRBD2|few|TRBJ2-7|TRBV20-1
CSASDRTSGYEQYF
TGCAGTGCTAGTGATCGAACTAGCGGCTACGAGCAGTACTTC
>TRBD1|NA|TRBJ1-1|TRBV9
CASSTLEDRESRRTEAFF
TGTGCCAGCAGCACCCTAGAGGACAGGGAAAGTCGACGCACTGAAGCTTTCTTT
>TRBD2|NA|TRBJ2-1|TRBV5-1
CASSPGLAEGRDFF
TGTGCCAGCAGCCCGGGACTAGCGGAAGGTAGGGACTTCTTC
>NA|once|TRBJ2-1|TRBV12-3/TRBV12-4
CASSFGTEQFF
TGTGCCAGCAGTTTTGGGACTGAGCAGTTCTTC
>NA|many|TRBJ1-2|TRBV5-8
CASSDGVFYGYTF
TGTGCCAGCAGCGACGGGGTCTTCTATGGCTACACCTTC
>TRBD1|once|TRBJ1-2|TRBV19
CASRPGQGRGGYTF
TGTGCCAGTAGACCCGGACAGGGCCGTGGGGGCTACACCTTC
>TRBD2|few|TRBJ2-7|TRBV7-8
CASSLGTSGRYEQYF
TGTGCCAGCAGCTTGGGGACTAGCGGGAGATACGAGCAGTACTTC
>TRBD1|many|TRBJ1-6|TRBV9
CASSPGQGNSPLHF
TGTGCCAGCAGCCCAGGACAGGGGAATTCACCCCTCCACTTT
>NA|few|TRBJ1-2|TRBV3-1
CASSQGAASALRGYTF
TGTGCCAGCAGCCAAGGGGCAGCTTCAGCCTTGCGTGGCTACACCTTC
>NA|NA|TRBJ2-7|TRBV9
CASSVDSSAGDFGEQYF
TGTGCCAGCAGCGTGGACTCCAGCGCAGGCGACTTTGGCGAGCAGTACTTC
>TRBD1|many|TRBJ1-2|TRBV7-3
CASSSPSGTGSHYGYTF
TGTGCCAGCAGCTCCCCCTCCGGGACAGGGTCACACTATGGCTACACCTTC
>NA|few|TRBJ2-5|TRBV15
CATSRDWRDGRETQYF
TGTGCCACCAGCAGAGATTGGCGGGACGGTCGGGAGACCCAGTACTTC
>NA|NA|TRBJ2-2|TRBV7-3
CASSSSGGPGELFF
TGTGCCAGCAGCTCGTCGGGGGGCCCCGGGGAGCTGTTTTTT
>NA|NA|TRBJ2-5|TRBV7-4
CATGRSKEETQYF
TGTGCCACGGGCCGGAGCAAAGAAGAGACCCAGTACTTC
>TRBD1|NA|TRBJ1-1|TRBV20-1
CSAPPTDGQGVGTEAFF
TGCAGTGCTCCACCCACCGATGGACAGGGTGTCGGCACTGAAGCTTTCTTT
>TRBD2|many|TRBJ2-3|TRBV6-1
CASSEHGGSSDTQYF
TGTGCCAGCAGTGAACACGGGGGGTCATCAGATACGCAGTATTTT
>TRBD1|NA|TRBJ1-2|TRBV12-3/TRBV12-4
CASSPGTAYGYTF
TGTGCCAGCAGTCCCGGGACAGCATATGGCTACACCTTC
>TRBD2|NA|TRBJ2-1|TRBV20-1
CSARRTSGGYNEQFF
TGCAGTGCCCGCAGGACTAGCGGGGGATACAATGAGCAGTTCTTC
>NA|NA|TRBJ2-5|TRBV7-9
CASSSLTREETQYF
TGTGCCAGCAGCTCGTTGACAAGGGAAGAGACCCAGTACTTC
>NA|NA|TRBJ2-1|TRBV20-1
CSAHQDSYNEQFF
TGCAGTGCTCACCAGGACAGCTACAATGAGCAGTTCTTC
>TRBD1|NA|TRBJ2-7|TRBV6-5
CASRPRTGGHEQYF
TGTGCCAGCCGCCCAAGGACAGGGGGCCACGAGCAGTACTTC
>NA|NA|TRBJ2-5|TRBV7-6
CASSLDGDETQYF
TGTGCCAGCAGCCTGGACGGGGATGAGACCCAGTACTTC